The source of this TCR beta chain is a study of human T cells and chemical hapten exposure. TCRdb fed the RACE reads into MiXCR, producing one record per CDR3 protein. Counted here are about 68,000 distinct CDR3 sequences, approximately 10% occurring once; the ten biggest clones make up 4% to 6%. Time point in this sample: pre-sensitization, week 0. Indicated treatment: therapeutic diphenylcyclopropenone sensitization with weekly scalp DPC. The TCR was taken from a woman aged 45-65 years with alopecia areata. Some clones in this sample may be carry-over from other donors' samples. Sequencing was performed on whole blood, taken in connection with sensitization to the hapten diphenylcyclopropenone (DPC).

CDR3 in DNA: TGTGCCAGCAGGCGGGACTTGACCTCCTACGAGCAGTACTTC. Translated: CASRRDLTSYEQYF. The chain uses TRBV6-5 and TRBJ2-7, with D perhaps TRBD2 (6 bases). The CDR3 runs to 14 residues. The V end was cut by 6 bases, the J end by 0 bases, with 12 bases between. Germline V gives CDR1 MNHEY, CDR2 SVGAGI.